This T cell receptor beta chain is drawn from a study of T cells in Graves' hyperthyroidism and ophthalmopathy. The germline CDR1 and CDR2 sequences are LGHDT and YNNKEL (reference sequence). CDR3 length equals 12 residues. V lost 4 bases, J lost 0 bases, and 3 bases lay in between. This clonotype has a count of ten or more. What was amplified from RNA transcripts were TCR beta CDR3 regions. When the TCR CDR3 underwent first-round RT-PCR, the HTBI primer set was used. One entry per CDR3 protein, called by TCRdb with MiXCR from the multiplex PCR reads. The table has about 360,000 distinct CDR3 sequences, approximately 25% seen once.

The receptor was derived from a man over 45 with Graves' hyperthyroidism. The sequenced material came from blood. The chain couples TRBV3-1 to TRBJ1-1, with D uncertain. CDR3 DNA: TGTGCCAGCAGCCGAGTGAACACTGAAGCTTTCTTT. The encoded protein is CASSRVNTEAFF.